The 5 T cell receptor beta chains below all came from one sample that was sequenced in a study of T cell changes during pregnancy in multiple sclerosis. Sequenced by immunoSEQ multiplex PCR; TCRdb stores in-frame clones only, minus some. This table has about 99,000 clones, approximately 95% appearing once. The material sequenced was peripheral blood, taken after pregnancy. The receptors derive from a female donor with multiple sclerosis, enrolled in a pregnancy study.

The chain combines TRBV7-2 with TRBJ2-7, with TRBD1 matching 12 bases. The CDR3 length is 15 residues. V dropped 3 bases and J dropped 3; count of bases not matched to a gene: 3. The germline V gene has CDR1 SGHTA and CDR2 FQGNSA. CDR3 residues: CASSLGTGGVYEQYF. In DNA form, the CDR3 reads TGTGCCAGCAGCTTGGGGACAGGGGGCGTCTACGAGCAGTACTTC. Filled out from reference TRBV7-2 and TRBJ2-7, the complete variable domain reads GAGVSQSPSNKVTEKGKDVELRCDPISGHTALYWYRQSLGQGLEFLIYFQGNSAPDKSGLPSDRFSAERTGGSVSTLTIQRTQQEDSAVYLCASSLGTGGVYEQYFGPGTRLTVT.

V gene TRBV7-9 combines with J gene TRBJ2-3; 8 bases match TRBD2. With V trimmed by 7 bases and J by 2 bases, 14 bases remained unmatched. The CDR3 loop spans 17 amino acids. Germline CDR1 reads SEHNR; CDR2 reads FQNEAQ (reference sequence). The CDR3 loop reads CASTLEGTSPSTDTQYF. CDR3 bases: TGTGCCAGCACCCTAGAGGGGACTAGTCCCTCCACAGATACGCAGTATTTT.

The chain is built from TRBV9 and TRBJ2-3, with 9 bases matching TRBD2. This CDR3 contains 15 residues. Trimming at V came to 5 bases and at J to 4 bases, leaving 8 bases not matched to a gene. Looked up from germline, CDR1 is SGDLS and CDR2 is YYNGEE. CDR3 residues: CASSIGGRGADTQYF. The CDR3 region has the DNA TGTGCCAGCAGTATCGGCGGGAGGGGGGCAGATACGCAGTATTTT.

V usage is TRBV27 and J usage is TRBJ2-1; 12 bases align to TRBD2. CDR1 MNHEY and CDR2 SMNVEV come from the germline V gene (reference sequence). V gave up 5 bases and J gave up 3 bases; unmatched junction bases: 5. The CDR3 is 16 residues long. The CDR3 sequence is CASSRETSGSYNEQFF. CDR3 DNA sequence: TGTGCCAGCAGTCGAGAGACTAGCGGGAGCTACAATGAGCAGTTCTTC.

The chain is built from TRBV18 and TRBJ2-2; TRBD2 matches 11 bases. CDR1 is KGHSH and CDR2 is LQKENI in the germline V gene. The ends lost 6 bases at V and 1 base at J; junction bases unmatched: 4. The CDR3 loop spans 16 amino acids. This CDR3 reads CASSPTSGVNTGELFF. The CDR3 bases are TGTGCCAGCTCCCCGACTAGCGGGGTGAACACCGGGGAGCTGTTTTTT. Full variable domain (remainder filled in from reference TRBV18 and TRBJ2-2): NAGVMQNPRHLVRRRGQEARLRCSPMKGHSHVYWYRQLPEEGLKFMVYLQKENIIDESGMPKERFSAEFPKEGPSILRIQQVVRGDSAAYFCASSPTSGVNTGELFFGEGSRLTVL.